This T cell receptor beta chain derives from a study of PD-1 blockade in classical Hodgkin lymphoma. The CDR3 runs 15 residues. The germline V gene encodes CDR1 SSHAT and CDR2 FNYEAQ (reference sequence). About this clone: Its matching antigen is unknown. The germline gene is not matched at one end of the junction; a read error may be the cause.

Assay used: immunoSEQ multiplex PCR; TCRdb lists only in-frame clones, some missing. Among approximately 27,000 clones listed, approximately 80% were seen once. Findings and limits, study-wide: Baseline diversity resembling that of newly diagnosed patients was seen in complete responders. Newly diagnosed patients were reported to exhibit reduced baseline TCR diversity relative to healthy donors.

Noted time point: cycle 4 day 1 (C4D1), after five to seven weeks of nivolumab. Each patient relapsed following autologous stem cell transplantation, and prior brentuximab vedotin exposure differed. The chain joins TRBV7-7 to TRBJ1-4; D is uncertain. Material: peripheral blood mononuclear cells (PBMCs), obtained before the fourth cycle of nivolumab. This sequence was found in a human donor with classical Hodgkin lymphoma. CDR3 region: CASSSGRSTNEKLFF. In nucleotides, the CDR3 is TGTGCTAGCAGTTCCGGACGGTCAACTAATGAAAAACTGTTTTTT. Full variable domain (missing parts from reference TRBV7-7 and TRBJ1-4): GAGVSQSPRYKVTKRGQDVTLRCDPISSHATLYWYQQALGQGPEFLTYFNYEAQPDKSGLPSDRFSAERPEGSISTLTIQRTEQRDSAMYRCASSSGRSTNEKLFFGSGTQLSVL.